Detailed here is one T cell receptor beta chain. This clonotype was found a few times. Its cognate antigen has yet to be identified. There are no base qualities to consult, and no much larger clone falls within one base. Libraries were prepared through 5' RACE. TCRdb names Illumina Genome Analyzer IIx as the instrument used. RNA-based TCR cDNA libraries were prepared by a previously described protocol with several modifications. To prevent cross-contamination, sample-specific barcodes were added to both ends of each TCR cDNA library during cDNA synthesis and amplification. Concerning the study's data processing: Each individual had between about 85,000 and nearly 550,000 identified clonotypes, and each library contained 2.2 to 3.6 million CDR3-containing reads. Reads with improper barcode index combinations were discarded, and clonesets were then built for each library with the MiTCR software. While assembling CDR3 clonotypes, MiTCR filtered or rescued low-quality reads and corrected PCR and sequencing errors. Artificial out-of-frame clonotypes were removed by being mapped to in-frame sequences, with one indel in the CDR3 allowed. Similarity of V and J gene usage between donors was measured as Jensen-Shannon divergence divided by mean entropy. TCRdb applied fastp at Q25 and MiXCR to the public reads, then kept only in-frame beta chains. CDR3 protein duplicates are merged, each entry listing the most common genes and DNA. Here the V and J calls rest on TCRdb's processing, not on the authors' analysis. This sample gives roughly 380,000 distinct CDR3 sequences in total; roughly 28% of them show up just once. Roughly 6.1% of the sample comes from the top ten.

This entry is derived from a study of identical twins' blood T cells (dated by TCRdb to the early 2010s). Some background on the complete study: Some 51 million Illumina reads were obtained across around twelve libraries, comprising six alpha-chain and six beta-chain libraries. The study compared TCR alpha and beta chain repertoires of three pairs of monozygous twins using next-generation sequencing to assess genetic influence on repertoire formation.

Six healthy women forming three monozygous twin pairs were used as donors. All three twin pairs had been raised together and were thought likely to have encountered the same vaccines and infectious agents. TCR cDNA libraries were prepared from RNA that had been isolated from peripheral blood mononuclear cells. What the authors observed across the whole study: V gene usage was reported to be markedly more similar within twin pairs than between unrelated donors, even among non-selected out-of-frame TCRbeta clonotypes. Among the most abundant TCRbeta clonotypes, every donor shared more CDR3 sequences with her own twin than with unrelated donors. Independent studies were stated to be required to validate the proposed role of the TCRalpha J segment in MHC recognition during thymic selection. The number of CDR3 clonotypes shared between two donors was mainly determined by the product of the cloneset sizes of the two donors, and no clear deviation from this trend was shown by twins. Because the twins were reared together, environmental influences could not be excluded as an explanation for twin similarity.

The CDR3 has 14 amino acids, counting the end cysteine and phenylalanine. The sequence is cut down to CDR3 DNA, 42 bases in frame from base 1. V loses 5 bases of germline sequence and J loses 3 bases, and the interval between the two ends is 17 bases. CDR1 and CDR2, looked up from the germline V gene (reference sequence), are DFQATT and SNEGSKA. Sequencing was performed on PBMCs. This receptor was taken from a woman aged 18-55 years in good health. Recombination connected TRBV20-1 to TRBJ2-7, with a tentative D gene TRBD2 over 5 matching bases. Here the CDR3 is given as CSALDSSSSYEQYF. The DNA reads TGCAGTGCTTTGGACTCATCTTCCAGCTACGAGCAGTACTTC.